This section outlines one T cell receptor (beta chain) sequence together with its context. Its antigen is unidentified. These data originate in a study of vaccination and CD4 T cells after COVID-19. Study-wide background: Subjects got two shots of BNT162b2 or mRNA-1273 vaccine.

Noted treatment: roughly 10-day PBMC culture with coronavirus spike peptide pools or control peptides (ViraFEST assay). TCRs were sequenced by ViraFEST after antigen-specific T cells had been expanded with peptide pools. The Oncomine TCR Beta short-read assay was applied to DNA of cultured CD4+ T cells. The authors extracted genomic DNA from cultured CD4+ T cells. MiXCR, run by TCRdb on the PCR reads, gives a single entry per CDR3 protein. Among about 14,000 distinct CDR3 sequences listed, roughly 45% were seen once. Germline values: CDR1 LGHNA, CDR2 YNFKEQ. This CDR3 comprises 15 residues. Trimming took off 4 bases at V and 7 bases at J, with 17 bases between the two ends.

The rearrangement joins TRBV4-2 to TRBJ1-5; maybe TRBD1 (5 bases). The TCR was taken from a human donor with COVID-19. What was sequenced was cultured CD4+ T cells from blood. CDR3 sequence reads: CASSLGGEAGQPQHF. In DNA, the CDR3 is TGTGCCAGCAGCCTGGGGGGTGAGGCCGGCCAGCCCCAGCATTTT.